This entry is about one T cell receptor beta chain. CDR3 length: 15 residues. CDR1 is SGHNT and CDR2 is YYREEE in the germline V gene (reference sequence). Trimming took off 2 bases at V and 0 bases at J, with 12 bases between the two ends. This record comes from a study of blood T cell repertoires in COVID-19. Authors' processing steps: Quantification of nucleated cells was approximated via reference gene primer amplification. Here immunoSEQ multiplex PCR was the method, and the copy in TCRdb shows in-frame clones only, minus some. That table supplies the V and J calls and clone size; D and trimming were determined from the DNA. The sample records a few hundred thousand clones, 75% to 90% being singletons.

This chain joins TRBV5-4 and TRBJ2-7; tentatively, D is TRBD1 (5 bases). The source is a human donor in a cohort sampled during active COVID-19. The specimen sequenced was peripheral blood. The CDR3 sequence is CASSLRGQSSYEQYF. In DNA form, the CDR3 reads TGTGCCAGCAGCTTAAGGGGCCAGAGCTCCTACGAGCAGTACTTC.